These 3 T cell receptor beta chains originate from one sample sequenced in a study of shared clonotypes between healthy human individuals. Sequencing was performed with immunoSEQ multiplex PCR; in TCRdb, only in-frame clones are kept and a portion is missing. Among roughly 500,000 clones, 90% to 96% were seen once, and the ten largest hold roughly 0.06%. Sequenced input: naive CD4+ T cells sorted from blood. The subset is: CD45RA+ positively selected. Source of these receptors: a woman in her thirties in good health.

CDR3 in amino acids: CASSLTVTDTQYF. The CDR3 coding sequence is TGTGCCAGTAGTTTAACAGTCACAGATACGCAGTATTTT. The chain is built from TRBV19 and TRBJ2-3; the D is unclear. Trimming stripped 5 bases from V and 2 bases from J, with 8 bases between. CDR3 length: 13 amino acids. Germline CDR1 and CDR2: LNHDA and SQIVND (reference sequence).

The J gene is TRBJ2-7, the V gene TRBV4-2, with D perhaps given as TRBD1 or TRBD2 (5 bases each). CDR1 is LGHNA, CDR2 YNFKEQ, per germline. Trimming stripped 4 bases from V and 6 bases from J, with 16 bases between. The length of the CDR3 is 14 residues. CDR3 loop: CASSLGPSPVEQYF. CDR3 in DNA: TGTGCCAGCAGCCTGGGACCATCACCCGTCGAGCAGTACTTC.

This clone appeared a few times. This chain joins TRBV18 and TRBJ2-7, with a possible D match to TRBD2 (5 bases). The CDR3 spans 14 residues. CDR1 and CDR2 from the germline V gene are KGHSH and LQKENI. Trimming shortened V by 6 bases and J by 2 bases, and 14 bases separated the two germline ends. The CDR3 reads CASSPTLGPYEQYF. The CDR3 nucleotides are TGTGCCAGCTCGCCTACACTAGGCCCCTACGAGCAGTACTTC.